Shown below are 21 T cell receptor beta chains from a single sample sequenced in a study of identical twins. TCRdb re-called the 5' RACE reads with MiXCR, one entry per CDR3 protein. Of about 500,000 distinct CDR3 sequences in the sample, 14% were seen once. These data are also associated with another study on yellow fever vaccine responses in identical twins.

Sequenced material: CD4+ T cells sorted from blood. Receptors originate from a woman under 30 in good health.

This clonotype was detected a few times. The chain couples TRBV18 to TRBJ2-1; D not resolved. Trimming stripped 2 bases from V and 8 bases from J, with 4 bases between. The CDR3 totals 11 residues. Germline assignment: CDR1 KGHSH and CDR2 LQKENI. CDR3 sequence: CASSPFYEQFF. CDR3 DNA: TGTGCCAGCTCACCATTCTATGAGCAGTTCTTC.

This clonotype was seen a handful of times. The chain joins TRBV5-1 to TRBJ2-1; 11 bases agree with TRBD2. V lost 3 bases, J lost 4 bases, and 6 bases stayed unmatched. The CDR3 is 16 residues long. CDR1 is SGHRS, CDR2 YFSETQ, per germline. The CDR3 sequence is CASSYGASGRYNEQFF. As DNA, the CDR3 is TGCGCCAGCAGCTACGGGGCTAGCGGGAGGTACAATGAGCAGTTCTTC. Together with reference TRBV5-1 and TRBJ2-1, the CDR3 gives the full variable domain: KAGVTQTPRYLIKTRGQQVTLSCSPISGHRSVSWYQQTPGQGLQFLFEYFSETQRNKGNFPGRFSGRQFSNSRSEMNVSTLELGDSALYLCASSYGASGRYNEQFFGPGTRLTVL.

The rearrangement joins TRBV15 to TRBJ2-1, with 14 bases lining up with TRBD2. The germline CDR1 and CDR2 sequences are LNHNV and YYDKDF (reference sequence). The CDR3 spans 18 residues. V lost 3 bases, J lost 0 bases, and 4 bases stayed unmatched. CDR3: CATSSGTSGGSSYNEQFF. CDR3 nucleotide sequence: TGTGCCACCAGCAGTGGGACTAGCGGGGGCAGCTCCTACAATGAGCAGTTCTTC.

V is TRBV29-1 and J is TRBJ1-1; D not resolved. Trimming took 4 bases from V and 1 from J, leaving 13 bases between them. Germline lookup yields CDR1 SQVTM and CDR2 ANQGSEA. CDR3 length equals 14 residues. In DNA, the CDR3 is TGCAGCGTTGCCGGGGTCTATAAGAACACTGAAGCTTTCTTT. Protein: CSVAGVYKNTEAFF.

This clonotype was observed a few times. The chain recombines TRBV15 with TRBJ1-5, with a tentative D call TRBD1 (5 bases). Germline assignment: CDR1 LNHNV and CDR2 YYDKDF (reference sequence). Trimming removed 0 bases at V and 5 bases at J, with 8 bases between. The CDR3 covers 14 residues. The CDR3 protein is CATSRDLRDQPQHF. The CDR3 nucleotides read TGTGCCACCAGCAGAGACCTCAGGGATCAGCCCCAGCATTTT.

This chain joins TRBV6-1 and TRBJ2-4, with 8 bases identical to TRBD2. V dropped 6 bases and J dropped 6; count of bases not matched to a gene: 10. Germline CDR1 is MNHNS and CDR2 is SASEGT. The CDR3 is made up of 15 amino acids. In nucleotides, the CDR3 is TGTGCCAGCAGCGACCGGGGGGGGAGCCGAAACATTCAGTACTTC. Protein product: CASSDRGGSRNIQYF.

This clonotype has more than one count but fewer than ten. This rearrangement joins TRBV7-9 to TRBJ2-5; the D gene is possibly TRBD1 (6 bases). The germline gives CDR1 SEHNR, CDR2 FQNEAQ (reference sequence). Trimming removed 6 bases from V and 0 bases from J, with 14 bases in between. This CDR3 has 15 residues. The CDR3, as DNA: TGTGCCAGCAGGGATTGGTACAGGGACCAAGAGACCCAGTACTTC. It encodes CASRDWYRDQETQYF.

V gene TRBV5-6 combines with J gene TRBJ2-1; TRBD1 might be the D (5 bases). The CDR3 has 15 residues. Trimming left V 1 base short and J 5 bases short, with 13 bases between. CDR1 is SGHDT, CDR2 YYEEEE, per germline. The CDR3 nucleotides are TGTGCCAGCAGCTTGCTAGGACACTCAAACAATGAGCAGTTCTTC. Protein sequence: CASSLLGHSNNEQFF.

This clonotype was seen only a few times. The chain combines TRBV7-8 with TRBJ1-1; a possible D gene is TRBD1 (5 bases). This CDR3 is built from 15 residues. The V end was cut by 2 bases, the J end by 0 bases, with 10 bases between. Germline V gene data show CDR1 as SGHVS and CDR2 as FQNEAQ. Written as DNA, the CDR3 is TGTGCCAGCAGCTTAAGGGGAAGTATGAACACTGAAGCTTTCTTT. Protein: CASSLRGSMNTEAFF.

This clonotype was counted a few times. The rearrangement uses TRBV3-1 and TRBJ2-7, with 7 bases lining up with TRBD2. The V gene's germline CDR1 is LGHDT and CDR2 YNNKEL (reference sequence). The CDR3 runs 17 residues. The V and J ends lost 4 bases and 2 bases, in that order; junction bases with no gene match: 14. The CDR3 loop reads CASSRPGGEGPPYEQYF. The CDR3 coding sequence is TGTGCCAGCAGCCGGCCTGGGGGGGAAGGTCCACCCTACGAGCAGTACTTC.

This clonotype was seen ten or more times. The chain has TRBV18 and TRBJ2-1; no definite D call. V was trimmed by 2 bases and J by 4 bases, leaving 9 bases between them. Germline lookup yields CDR1 KGHSH and CDR2 LQKENI. The CDR3 is made up of 14 amino acids. CDR3 DNA: TGTGCCAGCTCACCAAAGTACCAGTACAATGAGCAGTTCTTC. Its protein is CASSPKYQYNEQFF.

The rearrangement uses TRBV18 and TRBJ2-7, with D tentatively TRBD1 (5 bases). CDR1 is KGHSH, CDR2 LQKENI, per germline. CDR3 size: 14 residues. Deletions cut 3 bases from V and 0 bases from J, with 9 bases between. DNA for the CDR3: TGTGCCAGCTCACCGGGGCTACACTCCTACGAGCAGTACTTC. This gives the protein CASSPGLHSYEQYF.

The chain joins TRBV20-1 to TRBJ2-1, with 9 bases lining up with TRBD2. This CDR3 contains 13 residues. The germline CDR1 and CDR2 sequences are DFQATT and SNEGSKA (reference sequence). With 5 bases clipped from V and 10 bases from J, the junction kept 9 bases outside the gene matches. This CDR3 reads CSAGLAGVWEQFF. CDR3 bases: TGCAGTGCTGGATTAGCGGGAGTATGGGAGCAGTTCTTC.

This clonotype has at least ten counts. This chain connects TRBV24-1 to TRBJ1-5, with D hard to call. From germline, CDR1 is KGHDR and CDR2 SFDVKD. The CDR3 is made up of 13 amino acids. V was pared by 4 bases and J by 5 bases, with 8 bases between. CDR3 protein: CATSDGRDQPQHF. The DNA for the CDR3 is TGTGCCACCAGTGACGGACGGGATCAGCCCCAGCATTTT.

The V call is TRBV25-1, the J call TRBJ2-5; D is unresolved. Trimming cost V 9 bases and J 1 base, with 18 bases left between them. The CDR3 runs to 15 residues. In germline, CDR1 is MGHDK, CDR2 SYGVNS. The CDR3 spells CASSAVLAVQETQYF. CDR3 in DNA: TGTGCCAGTTCTGCGGTCCTTGCGGTCCAAGAGACCCAGTACTTC.

This clonotype was detected many times. This sequence joins TRBV20-1 and TRBJ2-4, with D possibly being TRBD1 (5 bases). Germline values: CDR1 DFQATT, CDR2 SNEGSKA (reference sequence). The CDR3 consists of 13 residues. V was shortened by 8 bases and J by 7 bases, with 18 bases between the two germline ends. The CDR3 DNA reads as TGCAGTCGACCAGGGATTATTAATAACATTCAGTACTTC. Protein product: CSRPGIINNIQYF.

This clonotype appeared many times. The V call is TRBV5-1, the J call TRBJ2-7; 7 positions match TRBD2. J lost 5 bases, V lost 2 bases, and 7 bases had no gene match. In germline, CDR1 is SGHRS, CDR2 YFSETQ. The CDR3 is 14 residues long. The CDR3 DNA reads TGCGCCAGCAGCTTCGAGGGAGGGCCCCACGAGCAGTACTTC. This encodes CASSFEGGPHEQYF.

This clonotype has ten or more counts. The chain has TRBV2 and TRBJ1-1; 12 bases map to TRBD1. The CDR3 spans 17 residues. The J segment lost 5 bases and the V segment lost 6 bases, leaving 13 bases of the junction unmatched. Germline-derived CDR1 and CDR2 are SNHLY and FYNNEI. CDR3 nucleotide sequence: TGTGCCAGCAGATTACCGGGACAGGGGGCGCGTGAGACTGAAGCTTTCTTT. It is translated as CASRLPGQGARETEAFF.

J is TRBJ2-7 and V is TRBV20-1; a possible D gene is TRBD2 (6 bases). The CDR3 has 13 amino acids. V lost 6 bases, J lost 2 bases, and 14 bases lay in between. CDR1 is DFQATT and CDR2 is SNEGSKA in the germline V gene (reference sequence). DNA of the CDR3: TGCAGTGCCACTAGCCGACTTACCTACGAGCAGTACTTC. Translation gives CSATSRLTYEQYF.

This clonotype was counted a few times. The V gene is TRBV9, the J gene TRBJ2-3; tentatively, D is TRBD2 (6 bases). V gave up 4 bases and J gave up 6 bases, with 12 bases separating them. Germline V CDR1 and CDR2: SGDLS, YYNGEE. There are 13 residues in the CDR3. CDR3 sequence reads: CASSTSSVDTQYF. In DNA form, the CDR3 reads TGTGCCAGCAGCACTAGCTCCGTGGATACGCAGTATTTT.

A few counts support this clonotype. The chain recombines TRBV15 with TRBJ1-2; D gene ambiguous. The CDR3 runs to 12 residues. V lost 1 base and J 0 bases, leaving 0 bases between the germline ends. Germline assignment: CDR1 LNHNV and CDR2 YYDKDF (reference sequence). CDR3 sequence (DNA): TGTGCCACCAGCAGAGCTAACTATGGCTACACCTTC. This translates into CATSRANYGYTF. Complete variable domain (other parts from reference TRBV15 and TRBJ1-2): DAMVIQNPRYQVTQFGKPVTLSCSQTLNHNVMYWYQQKSSQAPKLLFHYYDKDFNNEADTPDNFQSRRPNTSFCFLDIRSPGLGDTAMYLCATSRANYGYTFGSGTRLTVV.